The clone carrying this TCR beta chain was seen many times. These data come from a study of T cell repertoires in cytomegalovirus infection. On the study more broadly: CMV infection together with matching HLA type was indicated by public TCR beta signatures.

CDR3 size: 15 residues. Germline CDR1 SGHTA, CDR2 FQGNSA. The ends were cut back, 6 bases at V and 5 bases at J, with 19 bases in the middle. TCRdb called the reads again in MiXCR, with one record for every CDR3 protein. The repertoire holds about 260,000 distinct CDR3 sequences, with roughly 13% as singletons. Sequenced: PBMCs. The chain couples TRBV7-2 to TRBJ1-2; D perhaps matches TRBD1 (5 bases). This sequence was found in a human donor in good health (CMV status not recorded). Some clones in this sample may be carry-over from other donors' samples. CDR3 sequence (DNA): TGTGCCAGCAGTCCGCTTAGAGGGGATATTTATGGCTACACCTTC. Amino acid sequence: CASSPLRGDIYGYTF.